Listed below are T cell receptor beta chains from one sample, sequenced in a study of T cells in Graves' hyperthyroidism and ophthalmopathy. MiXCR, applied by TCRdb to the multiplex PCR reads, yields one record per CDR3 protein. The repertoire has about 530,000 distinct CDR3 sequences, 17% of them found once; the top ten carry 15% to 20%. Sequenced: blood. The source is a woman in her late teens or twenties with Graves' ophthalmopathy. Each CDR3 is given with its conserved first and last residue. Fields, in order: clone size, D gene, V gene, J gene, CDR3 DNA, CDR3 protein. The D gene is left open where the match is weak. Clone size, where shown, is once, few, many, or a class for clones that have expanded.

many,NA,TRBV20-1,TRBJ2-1,TGCAGTGCTAGAGATCCTGCCGTGGGGAGCTATGAGCAGTTCTTC,CSARDPAVGSYEQFF
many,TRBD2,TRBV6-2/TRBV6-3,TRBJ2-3,TGTGCCAGCAGTTACGGGACTAGCGGGAGATACGATACGCAGTATTTT,CASSYGTSGRYDTQYF
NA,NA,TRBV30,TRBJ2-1,TGTGCCTGGTCAGGACCATTCCCCAATGAGCAGTTCTTC,CAWSGPFPNEQFF
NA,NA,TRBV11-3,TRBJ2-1,TGCGCCAGCAGCCAAGATTCAGGTTACAATGAGCAGTTCTTC,CASSQDSGYNEQFF
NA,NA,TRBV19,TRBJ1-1,TGTGCCAGTAGTAACAGGGTAGCCACTGAAGCTTTCTTT,CASSNRVATEAFF
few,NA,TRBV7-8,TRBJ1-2,TGTGCCAGCAGCGTACCCAATGGCCGACATCCTCCCTATGGCTACACCTTC,CASSVPNGRHPPYGYTF
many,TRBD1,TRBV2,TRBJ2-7,TGTGCCAGCAGTGAGACCGACAGGGAATACCACGAGCAGTACTTC,CASSETDREYHEQYF
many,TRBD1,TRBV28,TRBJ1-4,TGTGCCAGCAGCCCGGGACAGGGCCGCAATAATGAAAAACTGTTTTTT,CASSPGQGRNNEKLFF
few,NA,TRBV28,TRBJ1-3,TGTGCCAGCAGCCCGCTCGGGTTAGGAAACACCATATATTTT,CASSPLGLGNTIYF
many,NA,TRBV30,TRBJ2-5,TGTGCCTGGAGTGTAAAAGAGACCCAGTACTTC,CAWSVKETQYF
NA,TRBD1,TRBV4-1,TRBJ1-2,TGCGCCAGCAGCGAAAGGCTTGGAGGGACAGGCCTGAACTATGGCTACACCTTC,CASSERLGGTGLNYGYTF
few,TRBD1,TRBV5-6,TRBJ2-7,TGTGCCAGCAGCTTGACGGACAGGGAAGTCTACGAGCAGTACTTC,CASSLTDREVYEQYF
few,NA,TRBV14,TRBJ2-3,TGTGCCAGCAGCATGGGGGACACCACAGATACGCAGTATTTT,CASSMGDTTDTQYF
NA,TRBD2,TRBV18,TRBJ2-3,TGTGCCAGCTCACCTTCTAGCGGGGGCCCCACTACGCAGTATTTT,CASSPSSGGPTTQYF
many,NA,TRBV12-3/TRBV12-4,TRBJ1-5,TGTGCCAGCAGCTTAGGGGACAATCAGCCCCAGCATTTT,CASSLGDNQPQHF
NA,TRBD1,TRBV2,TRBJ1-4,TGTGCCAGCAGTCCCCACGGGACAGGGTCTGAAAAACTGTTTTTT,CASSPHGTGSEKLFF
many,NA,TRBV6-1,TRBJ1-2,TGTGCCAGCAGTGACTACAACTGGGGCTACACCTTC,CASSDYNWGYTF
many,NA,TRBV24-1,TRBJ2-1,TGTGCCACCAGTGATAATGTACAACACAATGAGCAGTTCTTC,CATSDNVQHNEQFF
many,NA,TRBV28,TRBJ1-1,TGTGCCAGCAGCCACGAGGGAGAGACTGAAGCTTTCTTT,CASSHEGETEAFF
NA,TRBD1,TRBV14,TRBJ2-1,TGTGCCAGCAGCCATCCCGGACAGGAGAGCTCCTACAATGAGCAGTTCTTC,CASSHPGQESSYNEQFF
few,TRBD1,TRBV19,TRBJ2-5,TGTGCCAGTATGCAGGGGGTGGCGGCGGTTGGCAGCCAGTACTTC,CASMQGVAAVGSQYF
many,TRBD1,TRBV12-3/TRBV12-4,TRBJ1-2,TGTGCCAGCAGTCTTCGAGAGACAGGGGCTGGCTACACCTTC,CASSLRETGAGYTF
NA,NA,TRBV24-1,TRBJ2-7,TGTGCCACCGAATCCTCAGGGGACGGATCCTACGAGCAGTACTTC,CATESSGDGSYEQYF
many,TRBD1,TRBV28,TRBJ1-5,TGTGCCACCAGAAGACAGGGAAGTGGCAATCAGCCCCAGCATTTT,CATRRQGSGNQPQHF
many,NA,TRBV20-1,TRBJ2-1,TGCAGTGCTAGATCGAATGAGCAGTTCTTC,CSARSNEQFF
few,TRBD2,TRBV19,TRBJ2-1,TGTGCCAGTAGTATAGATAGCGGGAGCTCCTACAATGAGCAGTTCTTC,CASSIDSGSSYNEQFF
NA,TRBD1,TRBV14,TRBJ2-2,TGTGCCAGCAGCCTGGGACAGGGTCACACCGGGAAGCTGTTTTTT,CASSLGQGHTGKLFF
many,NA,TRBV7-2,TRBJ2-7,TGTGCCAGCAGCTCTACCAATAGCCGGCTAACCTCCTACGAGCAGTACTTC,CASSSTNSRLTSYEQYF
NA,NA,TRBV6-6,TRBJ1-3,TGTGCCAGCAGTTACGGGGGGACGGGAGACACCATATATTTT,CASSYGGTGDTIYF
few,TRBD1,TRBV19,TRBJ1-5,TGTGCCAGTATTGGGCTACAGGGGGCCGGGAGCAATCAGCCCCAGCATTTT,CASIGLQGAGSNQPQHF
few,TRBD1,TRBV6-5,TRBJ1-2,TGTGCCAGCAGTTACCGGGACAGGGGCGGCTACACCTTC,CASSYRDRGGYTF
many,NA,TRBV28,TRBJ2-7,TGTGCCAGCAGTTTGGACGGGACCTACGAGCAGTACTTC,CASSLDGTYEQYF
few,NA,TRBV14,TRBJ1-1,TGTGCCAGCAGCCAGCTCACGAACACTGAAGCTTTCTTT,CASSQLTNTEAFF
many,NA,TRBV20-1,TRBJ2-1,TGCAGTGCTAGGAGGGGGGCAGGGGATGAGCAGTTCTTC,CSARRGAGDEQFF
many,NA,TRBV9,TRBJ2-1,TGTGCCAGCAGCGTAAGGCGGGCGGAATACAATGAGCAGTTCTTC,CASSVRRAEYNEQFF
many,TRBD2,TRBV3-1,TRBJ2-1,TGTGCCAGCAGCCCTATACCGGGGGGGCTGGATGAGCAGTTCTTC,CASSPIPGGLDEQFF
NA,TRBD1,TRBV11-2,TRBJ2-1,TGTGCCAGCAGCCCCAGGGTGGACAGGGGGAGGTACGATGAGCAGTTCTTC,CASSPRVDRGRYDEQFF
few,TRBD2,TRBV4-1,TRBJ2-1,TGCGCCAGCAGCCAAGTTAGGGACTATTCCTCCTACAATGAGCAGTTCTTC,CASSQVRDYSSYNEQFF
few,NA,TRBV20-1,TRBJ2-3,TGCAGTGCTAGAGAGGGGGGAGAAGCAGATACGCAGTATTTT,CSAREGGEADTQYF
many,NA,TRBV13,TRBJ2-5,TGTGCCAGCAGCTTAGCGGGAGATGAGACCCAGTACTTC,CASSLAGDETQYF
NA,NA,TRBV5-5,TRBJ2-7,TGTGCCAGCAGCTTGCCGCGGGACGTCGACGAGCAGTACTTC,CASSLPRDVDEQYF
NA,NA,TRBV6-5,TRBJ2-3,TGTGCCAGCAGTTACTTGGGCGACCTACAGATGGGCACAGATACGCAGTATTTT,CASSYLGDLQMGTDTQYF
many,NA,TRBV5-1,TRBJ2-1,TGCGCCAGCAGCTTTAGTGTGGGCAATGAGCAGTTCTTC,CASSFSVGNEQFF
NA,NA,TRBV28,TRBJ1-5,TGTGCCAGCAGCCAACCAATGGGGGGTCAGCCCCAGCATTTT,CASSQPMGGQPQHF
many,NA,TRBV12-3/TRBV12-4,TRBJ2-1,TGTGCCAGCAGTTTAGCGGCGCTAGCGCACAATGAGCAGTTCTTC,CASSLAALAHNEQFF
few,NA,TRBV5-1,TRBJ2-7,TGCGCCAGCAGCTTGATCCCTTCTCTAGGGACGGTTCCCTTAGAGCAGTACTTC,CASSLIPSLGTVPLEQYF
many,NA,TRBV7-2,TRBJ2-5,TGTGCCAGCAGCTTTCCTTACGGACGTCAAGAGACCCAGTACTTC,CASSFPYGRQETQYF
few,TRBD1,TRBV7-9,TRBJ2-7,TGTGCCAGCAGCTTAGGGACAGGGGGAGGCGAGCAGTACTTC,CASSLGTGGGEQYF
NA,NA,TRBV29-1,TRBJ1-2,TGCAGCGTTGAAACGCCAGCTAACTATGGCTACACCTTC,CSVETPANYGYTF
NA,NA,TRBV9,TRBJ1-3,TGTGCCAGCAGCGTAGTAGATGGAAACACCATATATTTT,CASSVVDGNTIYF
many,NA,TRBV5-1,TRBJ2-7,TGCGCCAGCAGCTTTCTCGGTCAGAACGAGCAGTACTTC,CASSFLGQNEQYF
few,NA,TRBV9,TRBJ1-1,TGTGCCAGCAGCCCATCGCCGAGTGAAGCTTTCTTT,CASSPSPSEAFF
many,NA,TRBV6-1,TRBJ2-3,TGTGCCAGCAGTGCAACCACAGATACGCAGTATTTT,CASSATTDTQYF
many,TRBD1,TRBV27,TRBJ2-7,TGTGCCAGCAGTTTATGGGGACAGGGGGCCTACGAGCAGTACTTC,CASSLWGQGAYEQYF
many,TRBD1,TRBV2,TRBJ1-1,TGTGCCAGCAAGTGGGGACAGGGGAGGACTGAAGCTTTCTTT,CASKWGQGRTEAFF